This TCR beta chain was recovered during a study of blood T cell repertoires in COVID-19. Background on the study: Both acute and convalescent COVID-19 samples were obtained from the United States, Italy and Spain. Sources were T cells, B-cell-depleted T cells, or PBMCs; the material itself was cDNA or gDNA.

V was pared by 6 bases and J by 4 bases, with 9 bases between. This CDR3 is 13 amino acids long. It was during active infection that Seattle patients were enrolled and then longitudinally followed. Libraries were prepared by immunoSEQ multiplex PCR; TCRdb keeps only in-frame clonotypes and omits some of them. Among 96,000 or so clones listed, about 90% were seen once. V gene TRBV12-3 or TRBV12-4 combines with J gene TRBJ2-2; maybe TRBD2 (6 bases). Sequenced sample: peripheral blood. This TCR was recovered from a human donor with COVID-19, enrolled during active disease. The donor label of this sample is uncertain. CDR3 nucleotides: TGTGCCAGCAGCCTGGGGGGCACCGGGGAGCTGTTTTTT. This gives the protein CASSLGGTGELFF.